The rows below give T cell receptor beta chains drawn from one sample of a study of T cell repertoires in cytomegalovirus infection. TCRdb recomputed calls from the reads with MiXCR, one row per CDR3 protein. Altogether about a million distinct CDR3 sequences are present, less than 35% being singletons, with the ten largest covering roughly 13%. No antigen has been identified for these receptors. The starting material was cultured CD8+ T cells from PBMCs, obtained from culture after CMV antigen stimulation. All receptors come from a human donor in good health (CMV status not recorded). Some clones in this sample may be carry-over from other donors' samples. CDR3s include the opening cysteine and the closing phenylalanine or tryptophan. The D gene is left open where the match is weak. Only part of the rows carry a size: once, few, many, or a class if the clone is expanded.

cdr3_nt cdr3_aa v_call clone_size d_call j_call
TGCGCCAGCAGCCAAGTGGCCAGTAATAACTATGGCTACACCTTC CASSQVASNNYGYTF TRBV4-1 few NA TRBJ1-2
TGTGCCAGCAGTTACGTGGTCCAGCCCCAGCATTTT CASSYVVQPQHF TRBV6-6 few NA TRBJ1-5
TGCAGTGCTAGAGCCTCTTGGGACACTGAAGCTTTCTTT CSARASWDTEAFF TRBV20-1 NA NA TRBJ1-1
TGTGCCAGCAGTTACTCCGACCCGGGATACGGCTACACCTTC CASSYSDPGYGYTF TRBV6-5 few NA TRBJ1-2
TGTGCCAGCAGCTTACCCGGGGGGTGGGACAATGAGCAGTTCTTC CASSLPGGWDNEQFF TRBV7-2 many TRBD2 TRBJ2-1
TGTGCCAGCAGTTTAAGCCTGGCGGGGGGGCTCAGAGATACGCAGTATTTT CASSLSLAGGLRDTQYF TRBV27 NA TRBD2 TRBJ2-3
TGTGCCAGCAGTTACATAGGCATGAGGACAGACTTGAACACTGAAGCTTTCTTT CASSYIGMRTDLNTEAFF TRBV6-2/TRBV6-3 NA NA TRBJ1-1
TGTGCCAGCAGCCCCGGGACAGGGCCAAACAATGAGCAGTTCTTC CASSPGTGPNNEQFF TRBV13 NA TRBD1 TRBJ2-1
TGTGCCAGCAGATCGGGACGGGAGCAGTTCTTC CASRSGREQFF TRBV7-2 few NA TRBJ2-1
TGTGCCAGTAGTATTTTTAACATTCAGTACTTC CASSIFNIQYF TRBV19 few NA TRBJ2-4
TGTGCCAGCGCTAGGACACATTACGAGCAGTACTTC CASARTHYEQYF TRBV14 NA NA TRBJ2-7
TGTGCCAGCAGGGCCCCGGGACAGGGGGCAACCGGGGAGCTGTTTTTT CASRAPGQGATGELFF TRBV7-9 NA TRBD1 TRBJ2-2
TGTGCCATCAGTGAGGAGGGGCCTGAAAAACTGTTTTTT CAISEEGPEKLFF TRBV10-3 few NA TRBJ1-4
TGTGCCAGTAGTATGACAGGGGACGCTAATGAAAAACTGTTTTTT CASSMTGDANEKLFF TRBV19 NA TRBD1 TRBJ1-4
TGTGCCAGCTTAATCCCGAGGGCTGAAGCTTTCTTT CASLIPRAEAFF TRBV7-9 few NA TRBJ1-1
TGCAGCGTTGAGATGTCTGAGCAGTTCTTC CSVEMSEQFF TRBV29-1 NA NA TRBJ2-1
TGTGCCTGCAGCTTTTCTGGGGGGGGCGCCGAAACAGATACGCAGTATTTT CACSFSGGGAETDTQYF TRBV7-9 NA NA TRBJ2-3
TGTGCCAGCAGCCATCAGCGTAGGGACAGGGTAAACGAGCAGTACTTC CASSHQRRDRVNEQYF TRBV14 NA TRBD1 TRBJ2-7